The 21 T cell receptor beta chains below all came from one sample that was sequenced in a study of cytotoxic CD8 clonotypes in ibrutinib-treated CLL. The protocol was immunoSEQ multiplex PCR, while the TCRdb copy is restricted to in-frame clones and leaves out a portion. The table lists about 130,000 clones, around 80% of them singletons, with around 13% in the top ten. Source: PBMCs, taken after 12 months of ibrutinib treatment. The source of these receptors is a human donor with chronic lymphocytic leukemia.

Written as DNA, the CDR3 is TGCGCCAGCAGCCAAGGCCTCGGGAGTACAGATACGCAGTATTTT. It translates to CASSQGLGSTDTQYF. This chain uses TRBV4-3 with TRBJ2-3; possibly TRBD2 for D (6 bases). V was trimmed by 1 base and J by 3 bases, leaving 11 bases between them. Germline CDR1 LGHNA, CDR2 YSLEER. This CDR3 contains 15 residues.

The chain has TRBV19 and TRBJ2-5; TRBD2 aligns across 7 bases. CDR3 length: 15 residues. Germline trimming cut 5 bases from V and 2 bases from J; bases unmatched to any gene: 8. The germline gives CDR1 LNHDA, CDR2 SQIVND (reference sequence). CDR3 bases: TGTGCCAGTAGTGCAACGGGGGGAGGTCAAGAGACCCAGTACTTC. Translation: CASSATGGGQETQYF.

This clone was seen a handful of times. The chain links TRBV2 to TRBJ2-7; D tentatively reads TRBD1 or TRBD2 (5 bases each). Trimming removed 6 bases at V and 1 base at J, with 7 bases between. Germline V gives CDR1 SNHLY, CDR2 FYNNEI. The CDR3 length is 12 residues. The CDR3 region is CASSRESYEQYF. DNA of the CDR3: TGTGCCAGCAGCAGGGAGTCCTACGAGCAGTACTTC.

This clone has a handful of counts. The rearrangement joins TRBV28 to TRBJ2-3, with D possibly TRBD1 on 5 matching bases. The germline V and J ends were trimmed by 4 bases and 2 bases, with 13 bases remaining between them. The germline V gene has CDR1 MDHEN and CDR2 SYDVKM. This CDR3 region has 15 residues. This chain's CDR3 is CASSSPGSPTDTQYF. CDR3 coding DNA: TGTGCCAGCAGTTCTCCAGGGTCCCCCACAGATACGCAGTATTTT.

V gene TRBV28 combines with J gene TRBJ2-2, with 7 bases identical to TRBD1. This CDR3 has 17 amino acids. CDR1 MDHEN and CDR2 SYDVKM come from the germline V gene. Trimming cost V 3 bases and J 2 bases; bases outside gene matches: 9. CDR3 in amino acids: CASSFEQGYKNTGELFF. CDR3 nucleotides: TGTGCCAGCAGTTTCGAACAGGGGTACAAAAACACCGGGGAGCTGTTTTTT.

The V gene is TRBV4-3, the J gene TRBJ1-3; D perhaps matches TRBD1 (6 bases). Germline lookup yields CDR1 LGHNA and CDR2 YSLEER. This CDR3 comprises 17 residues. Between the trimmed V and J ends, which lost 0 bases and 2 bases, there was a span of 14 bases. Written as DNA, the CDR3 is TGCGCCAGCAGCCAAGATCTTCGGGGGCCCACTGGAAACACCATATATTTT. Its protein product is CASSQDLRGPTGNTIYF.

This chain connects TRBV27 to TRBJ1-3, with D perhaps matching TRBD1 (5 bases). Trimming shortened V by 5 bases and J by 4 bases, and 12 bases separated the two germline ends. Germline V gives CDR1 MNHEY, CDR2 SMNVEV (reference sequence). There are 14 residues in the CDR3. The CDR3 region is CASSRGGTGNTIYF. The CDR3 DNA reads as TGTGCCAGCAGTCGCGGGGGTACAGGAAACACCATATATTTT.

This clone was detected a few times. The chain's CDR3 is CAIKNPKVTEAFF. For the CDR3, the DNA is TGTGCCATCAAGAACCCGAAAGTGACTGAAGCTTTCTTT. This chain links TRBV10-3 with TRBJ1-1; no firm D call. The CDR3 totals 13 residues. Deletions cut 7 bases from V and 5 bases from J, with 14 bases between. Germline CDR1 ENHRY, CDR2 SYGVKD.

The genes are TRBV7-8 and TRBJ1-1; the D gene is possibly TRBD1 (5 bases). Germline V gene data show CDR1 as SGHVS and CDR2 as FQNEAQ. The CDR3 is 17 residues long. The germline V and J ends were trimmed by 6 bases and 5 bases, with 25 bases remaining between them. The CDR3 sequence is CASRNRTPTAKPTEAFF. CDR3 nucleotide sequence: TGTGCCAGCAGGAACAGAACCCCGACAGCGAAACCTACTGAAGCTTTCTTT.

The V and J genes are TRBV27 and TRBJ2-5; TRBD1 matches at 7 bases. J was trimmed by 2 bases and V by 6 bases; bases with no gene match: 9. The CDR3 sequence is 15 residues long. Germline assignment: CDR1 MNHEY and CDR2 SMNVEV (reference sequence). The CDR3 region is CASSPRQGWQETQYF. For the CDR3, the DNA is TGTGCCAGCAGCCCCCGACAGGGATGGCAAGAGACCCAGTACTTC.

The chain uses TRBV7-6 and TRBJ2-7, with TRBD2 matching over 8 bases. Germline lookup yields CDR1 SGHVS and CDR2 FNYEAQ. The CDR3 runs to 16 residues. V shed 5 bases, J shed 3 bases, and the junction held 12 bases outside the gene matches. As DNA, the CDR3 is TGTGCCAGCAGCCCATTCGAGCGGGAGAAGGGCTACGAGCAGTACTTC. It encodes CASSPFEREKGYEQYF.

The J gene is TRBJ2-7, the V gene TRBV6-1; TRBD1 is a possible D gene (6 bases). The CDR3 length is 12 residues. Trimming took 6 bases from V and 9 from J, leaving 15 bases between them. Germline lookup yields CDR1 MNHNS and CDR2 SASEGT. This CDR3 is CASRGAFVGQYF. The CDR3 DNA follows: TGTGCCAGCAGGGGGGCGTTCGTGGGGCAGTACTTC.

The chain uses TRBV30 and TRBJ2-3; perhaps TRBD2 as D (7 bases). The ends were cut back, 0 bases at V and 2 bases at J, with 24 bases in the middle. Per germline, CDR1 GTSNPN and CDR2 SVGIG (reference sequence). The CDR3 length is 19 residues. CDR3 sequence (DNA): TGTGCCTGGAGTGTATTTTTTCTGGGGGGGCGGACAACCACAGATACGCAGTATTTT. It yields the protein CAWSVFFLGGRTTTDTQYF. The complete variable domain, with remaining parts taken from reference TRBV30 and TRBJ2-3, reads SQTIHQWPATLVQPVGSPLSLECTVEGTSNPNLYWYRQAAGRGLQLLFYSVGIGQISSEVPQNLSASRPQDRQFILSSKKLLLSDSGFYLCAWSVFFLGGRTTTDTQYFGPGTRLTVL.

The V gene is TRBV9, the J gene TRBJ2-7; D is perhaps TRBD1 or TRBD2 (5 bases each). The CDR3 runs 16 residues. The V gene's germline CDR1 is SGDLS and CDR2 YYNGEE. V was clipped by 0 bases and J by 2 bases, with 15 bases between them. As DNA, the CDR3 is TGTGCCAGCAGCGTAGGGTGGGGGATTTCAGCCTACGAGCAGTACTTC. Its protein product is CASSVGWGISAYEQYF.

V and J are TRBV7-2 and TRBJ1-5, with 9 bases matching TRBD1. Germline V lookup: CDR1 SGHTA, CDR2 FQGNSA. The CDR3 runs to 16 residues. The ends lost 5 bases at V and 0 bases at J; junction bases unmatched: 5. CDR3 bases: TGTGCCAGCAGCCTAGGACAGGGGCTTAGCAATCAGCCCCAGCATTTT. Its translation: CASSLGQGLSNQPQHF. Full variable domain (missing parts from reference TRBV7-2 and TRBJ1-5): GAGVSQSPSNKVTEKGKDVELRCDPISGHTALYWYRQSLGQGLEFLIYFQGNSAPDKSGLPSDRFSAERTGGSVSTLTIQRTQQEDSAVYLCASSLGQGLSNQPQHFGDGTRLSIL.

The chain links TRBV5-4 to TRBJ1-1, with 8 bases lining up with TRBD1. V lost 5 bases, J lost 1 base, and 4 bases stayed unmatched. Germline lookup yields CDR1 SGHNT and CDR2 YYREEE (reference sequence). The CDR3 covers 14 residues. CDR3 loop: CASRTGTGNTEAFF. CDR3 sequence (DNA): TGTGCCAGCAGGACCGGGACAGGGAACACTGAAGCTTTCTTT.

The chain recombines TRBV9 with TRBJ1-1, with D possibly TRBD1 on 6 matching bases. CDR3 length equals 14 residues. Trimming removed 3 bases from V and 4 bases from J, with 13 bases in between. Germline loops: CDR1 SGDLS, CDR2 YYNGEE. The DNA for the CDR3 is TGTGCCAGCAGCGCTGAGAACAGGGCCACTGAAGCTTTCTTT. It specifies CASSAENRATEAFF.

The CDR3 spells CASSLVWGAGSEQYF. CDR3 in DNA: TGTGCCAGCAGTTTAGTTTGGGGGGCTGGGTCCGAGCAGTACTTC. V and J are TRBV27 and TRBJ2-7; D might be TRBD1 or TRBD2, each matching 6 bases. Germline V gene data show CDR1 as MNHEY and CDR2 as SMNVEV (reference sequence). Between the trimmed V and J ends, which lost 2 bases and 6 bases, there was a span of 17 bases. This CDR3 has 15 residues.

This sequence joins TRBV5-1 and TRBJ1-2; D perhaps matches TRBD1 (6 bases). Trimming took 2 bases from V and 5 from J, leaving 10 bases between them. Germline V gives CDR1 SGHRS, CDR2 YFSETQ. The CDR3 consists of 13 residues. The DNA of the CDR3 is TGCGCCAGCAGCTTAACAGGGCAATATGGCTACACCTTC. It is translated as CASSLTGQYGYTF.

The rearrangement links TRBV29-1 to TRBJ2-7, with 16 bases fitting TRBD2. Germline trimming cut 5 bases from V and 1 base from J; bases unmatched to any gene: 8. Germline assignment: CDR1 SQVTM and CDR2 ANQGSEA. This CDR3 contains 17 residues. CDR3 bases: TGCAGCGTTTTTACACCGGGACTAGCGGGAGGGTCCTACGAGCAGTACTTC. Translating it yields CSVFTPGLAGGSYEQYF.

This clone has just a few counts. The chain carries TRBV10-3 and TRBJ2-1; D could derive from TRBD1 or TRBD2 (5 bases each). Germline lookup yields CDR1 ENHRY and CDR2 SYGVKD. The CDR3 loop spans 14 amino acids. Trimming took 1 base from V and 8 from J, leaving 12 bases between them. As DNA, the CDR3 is TGTGCCATCAGTGAGTGGGGGAAAACGGATGAGCAGTTCTTC. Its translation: CAISEWGKTDEQFF.